Given below is one T cell receptor beta chain in context. This clone was seen just once. No cognate antigen has been identified for it. No clone much larger than this one lies a single base away; base qualities are absent. The library was made by the immunoSEQ multiplex PCR assay. For the multiplex PCR, a mixture combining 60 forward primers for TCR Vbeta segments and 13 reverse primers for TCR Jbeta segments was used. The CDR3 region of rearranged TCR beta genes was amplified from genomic DNA with a multiplex PCR assay. On the Illumina HiSeq System, the amplified TCR beta libraries were sequenced as 87-base-pair reads. The paper's data handling went like this. In a later analysis, tens of millions of unique TCR beta chains were counted across the roughly 700 repertoires, and roughly 11 million of these chains were shared by at least two donors. A nearest-neighbor algorithm error-corrected the raw reads and collapsed the reads into unique sequences, merging closely related sequences to remove PCR and sequencing errors. To assign V, D and J gene segments, CDR3 sequences were aligned to IMGT reference sequences. For a sequence to be retained, at least a six-nucleotide match to both a V gene segment and a J gene segment was required. Rearrangements were called productive when the CDR3 lacked stop codons and stayed in frame with V and J; all others were non-productive. CDR3 was defined according to IMGT convention as the region running from the second conserved V-encoded cysteine to the conserved J-encoded phenylalanine. The earlier analysis of 450 to 750 of the donors excluded any sequence lacking an unambiguous match to a single V gene segment. An earlier analysis of 587 of the donors classified V segments as functional when productive rearrangements were above 56.7% and as segregating when the standard deviation between donors was above 5%. A statistical classification framework was built to diagnose cytomegalovirus status from the catalog of TCR beta chain sequences. In a later analysis, V and J genes were assigned by comparing TCR nucleotide sequences against IMGT/GENE-DB human TR gene sequences. A later analysis assigned CDR3 sequences and most-parsimonious VDJ recombination scenarios with the TCRdist pipeline. A later analysis defined each TCR beta chain by its CDR3 amino acid sequence plus V-gene family, and excluded reads lacking a unique V-gene family. In a later analysis, 450 to 600 highly shared, low-generation-probability nucleotide sequences were removed to address suspected cross-contamination and a sequencing artifact. In a later analysis, a clonal expansion index for each public chain was calculated from normalized within-repertoire ranks of inferred template counts. A later analysis computed generation probabilities with a VDJ recombination model fitted to out-of-frame rearrangements, and checked the results against IGoR. In a later analysis, hypergeometric tests were used to score TCR-TCR, TCR-HLA and TCR-CMV co-occurrence, with a repertoire-size bias correction applied to TCR pairs. A later analysis estimated false discovery rates by permuting HLA or CMV assignments 20 times. A later analysis grouped co-occurring TCRs with DBSCAN, adding TCRdist sequence similarity when clustering within HLA-allele-positive subsets. Repertoires with fewer than 30,000 or more than 120,000 public chains were left out of co-occurrence clustering, as were roughly five repertoires with anomalous nucleotide sharing. Sourced from immuneACCESS, this table was stored by TCRdb with only in-frame sequences that have V and J called. A share of the clones is absent; for the studies checked, an unresolved V gene accounts for under half, and the remainder has no known explanation. That table gives V, J and clone size, and the DNA gave D and trimming. Here the sample has some 130,000 clones; over 70% occur a single time. Of the sample, approximately 1.5% falls within the top ten clones.

These data originate in a study of cytomegalovirus exposure and HLA in healthy donors (TCRdb year 2017). About the full investigation: An earlier analysis of several hundred of the donors reported roughly 300 Gb of sequence data and roughly 120 million unique TCR beta sequences obtained from some 170 million T cells. Approximately 300 gigabases of sequencing data and around 88 million unique TCR sequences made up an early release that covered about 640 HLA-typed donors. Of the roughly 400 genotyped donors, 65% to 90% were placed in the genetic ancestry cluster associated with self-reported Caucasian donors. The study aimed to test whether cataloging public T cell receptors could reveal signatures of past pathogen exposure. Using immunosequencing, the study profiled T cell repertoires from about 610 subjects and related those repertoires to cytomegalovirus serostatus. Besides the first cohort of more than 650 subjects, a separate validation cohort made up of 120 different subjects was used. The study combined high-throughput TCR immunosequencing, statistical association of individual TCRs with disease status, and machine learning to predict cytomegalovirus infection status. In a later analysis, previously published TCR beta repertoires from 600 to 850 donors were re-analyzed and high-resolution HLA genotyping was added so that TCR occurrence patterns could be studied. Rather than drawing on any new phenotypic data, the later analysis identified candidate immune exposures from TCR beta sequences and the way those sequences occurred across donors. An earlier analysis of around 540 of the donors applied high-throughput TCR beta sequencing to assess whether each TCR beta V gene segment acted as functional or pseudogenic. Donor age, sex, ethnicity and CMV serostatus were compiled together with the repertoire data. A later genetic analysis used genome-wide SNP genotypes for 398 of the 666 donors, treating that subset as a discovery cohort. All discovery cohort repertoires had been generated on a single sequencing platform. HLA typing covered class I and class II loci at four-digit resolution. The number of typed donors differed by locus: about 629-630 for A, B, C, DRB1 and DQB1; some 540 for DQA1; 600 to 610 for DPA1; and around 490 for DPB1. Because of strong linkage in the cohort, roughly 5 DR-DQ haplotypes were treated as single units for association and clustering. On average, around 240,000 unique TCR beta nucleotide sequences were sequenced per donor among 398 genotyped donors of the cohort, with around 19% of those sequences being non-productive. Broad study findings and their caveats: Specific HLA alleles were associated with over 15,000 TCR beta sequences at a false discovery rate of 0.05 in a later analysis. A further reported finding was that TCR beta sequences accurately predicted the HLA-A and HLA-B alleles for most subjects in the first cohort. Linkage disequilibrium might explain the correlated functional status among segregating V segments, but an unknown experimental factor could not be excluded. In vitro tests confirmed that a few of the cytomegalovirus-associated TCR beta chains recognize cytomegalovirus antigens. According to a later analysis, TCR association rates differed among HLA loci, with DRB1 alleles showing the most associated TCRs and HLA-C alleles showing the fewest. Most CMV-associated TCR beta chains appeared to be HLA-restricted in a later analysis, and the HLA associations seemed to be driven largely by CMV exposure. The cohort was sequenced for TCR beta chains only, and without alpha or paired-chain data the features that could be detected were limited. HLA typing was unavailable for some donors at each locus, so association tests used only the typed subset. A later genetic analysis associated a missense DCLRE1C variant with V-gene and J-gene trimming of TCR beta chains, and an independent cohort replicated the association. In an earlier analysis of around 500 of the donors, most TCR beta V segments appeared in productive rearrangements about 90% or about 30% of the time, broadly matching IMGT annotations. The earlier analysis of some 540 of the donors excluded roughly 16 rarely observed V segments, including chromosome 9 orphons, because counts were too low. For the cohort, immune exposure information was limited to CMV serostatus. Sequencing depth was assumed to be roughly uniform across donors in the presence/absence analyses, though that assumption may not hold. In the study, 150 to 200 TCR beta chains were listed as associated with cytomegalovirus. A group of highly shared sequence variants was considered likely to be a technical artifact of the sequencing pipeline. Compared with the roughly 600-donor mean, donors in an Asian-associated ancestry cluster had fewer N-insertions in productive TCRs, according to a later genetic analysis. In both the original and validation cohorts, the classifier was reported to diagnose cytomegalovirus status with high specificity and sensitivity. In a later analysis, HLA-associated TCR beta chains showed more clonal expansion and lower generation probabilities than non-associated chains that were equally common. Assigning TCR associations to individual alleles was difficult when HLA alleles, especially DR and DQ, strongly co-occurred. Across donors, most TCR sequences were observed very rarely, whereas some public TCRs were present in many individuals. It was suggested by the authors that the approach could potentially be generalized to other disease states and immunological phenotypes. Several of the top co-occurrence clusters appeared to be linked to parvovirus B19, influenza, CMV and Epstein-Barr virus, according to a later analysis. Because the 87-base-pair reads could not distinguish some IMGT-functional V segments, including TRBV6-2 and TRBV6-3, those segments were excluded.

The CDR3, cysteine through phenylalanine, is 14 amino acids long. Only the CDR3 DNA is retained, 42 bases long and in frame from the first base. The cohort consisted of approximately 690 healthy bone marrow donors. Cohort members were all nominally healthy when sampled, although unrecorded immune exposures were likely present. The donor was CMV seronegative and belonged to the group of several hundred seronegative cohort members. Every donor gave a peripheral blood sample, and the peripheral blood mononuclear cells from that sample were used for TCR beta sequencing. Genomic DNA was extracted from the blood cell samples with the Qiagen DNeasy Blood Extraction Kit.

This sequence originates from a young woman in good health and CMV-seronegative. The chain is made from TRBV21-1 and TRBJ1-1; TRBD1, the table's D call, was not compared with the DNA. TRBV21-1 is a documented pseudogene. The material sequenced was PBMCs. The DNA sequence follows: TGTGCCAGCAGCAATCGGGACAGCGCCTTTGGGGCTTTCTTT. Protein translation: CASSNRDSAFGAFF.